The TCR beta chain described here comes from a study of blood T cell repertoires in COVID-19. About the study: Nucleic acid was either cDNA or gDNA, and it came from T cells, B-cell-depleted T cells, or PBMCs.

Original methodology: Amplification of reference gene primers was used by the study to estimate nucleated cell counts. This table comes from immunoSEQ multiplex PCR, and its TCRdb copy is limited to in-frame clones, with some not included. D and trimming were read from the DNA, whereas the V and J calls and clone size are those reported in that table. The data show around 140,000 clones, with roughly four fifths seen just once and roughly 9% held by the top ten. The specimen was peripheral blood. This receptor was identified in a woman aged 45-65 years with active or convalescent COVID-19.

CDR3 loop: CSAGGHYEQYF. The CDR3 region has the DNA TGCAGTGCTGGAGGACATTACGAGCAGTACTTC. The rearrangement uses TRBV20-1 and TRBJ2-7; D tentatively fits TRBD1 or TRBD2 (5 bases each). Trimming removed 5 bases at V and 4 bases at J, with 9 bases between. CDR3 length equals 11 residues. Germline CDR1 DFQATT, CDR2 SNEGSKA (reference sequence).